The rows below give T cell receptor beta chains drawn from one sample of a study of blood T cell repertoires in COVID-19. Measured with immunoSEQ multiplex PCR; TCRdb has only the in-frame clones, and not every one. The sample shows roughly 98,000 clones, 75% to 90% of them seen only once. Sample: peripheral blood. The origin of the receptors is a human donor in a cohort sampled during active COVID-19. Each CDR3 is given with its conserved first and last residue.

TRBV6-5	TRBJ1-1	CAGRDLSTEAFF
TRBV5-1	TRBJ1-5	CASSLDLRGNQPQHF
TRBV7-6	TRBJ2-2	CASRRSGGASGELFF
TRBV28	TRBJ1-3	CASSPVGRGFSSSGNTIYF
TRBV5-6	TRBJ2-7	CASSSRGGYEQYF
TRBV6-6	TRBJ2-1	CASSYSPVSYNEQFF
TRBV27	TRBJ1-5	CARIEINQPQHF
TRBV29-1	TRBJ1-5	CSARTGNQPQHF
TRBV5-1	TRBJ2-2	CASSPPGGQPGELFF
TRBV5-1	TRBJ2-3	CASSLGGPGGGDTQYF
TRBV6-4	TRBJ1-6	CASSDTGQGYSPLHF
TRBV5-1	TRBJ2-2	CASSLGSVNWGELFF
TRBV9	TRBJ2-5	CASSVLAAFQETQYF
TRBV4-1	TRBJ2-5	CASSQARGGEETQYF
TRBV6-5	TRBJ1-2	CASQRGQGAGYTF
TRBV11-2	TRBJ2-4	CASSFAGAGEGNIQYF
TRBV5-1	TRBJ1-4	CASSLGGDEKLFF
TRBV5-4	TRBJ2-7	CASSHRDTDPYEQYF
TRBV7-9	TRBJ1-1	CASSPPVGTGNTEAFF
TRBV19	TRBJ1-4	CASSISLRGFNEKLFF
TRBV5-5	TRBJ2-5	CASSPPGTQYF
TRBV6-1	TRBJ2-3	CASSEFSAGGSYTQYF
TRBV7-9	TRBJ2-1	CASSLGTVRTNEQFF
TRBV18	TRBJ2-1	CASSPRQPGGNYNEQFF
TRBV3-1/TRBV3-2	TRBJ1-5	CASSQDIGVGQPQHF
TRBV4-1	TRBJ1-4	CASSQESGQGVKKLFF